Sequencing of this T cell receptor (beta chain) was carried out in a study of cytomegalovirus exposure and HLA in healthy donors. The study ran its PCR with 60 Vbeta and 13 Jbeta primers. The protocol was immunoSEQ multiplex PCR, while the TCRdb copy is restricted to in-frame clones and leaves out a portion. This sample's table has more than 100,000 clones. Per the germline V gene, CDR1 is LGHNA and CDR2 is YNFKEQ. With V trimmed by 0 bases and J by 0 bases, 11 bases remained unmatched. The CDR3 extends over 20 amino acids. The sample consisted of PBMCs. The J gene is TRBJ2-1, the V gene TRBV4-2; 10 bases line up with TRBD2. This TCR was recovered from a woman in her thirties or forties in good health and CMV-seronegative. CDR3 sequence (DNA): TGTGCCAGCAGCCAAGATTGGTCTAGCGGGGGCCTGAGCTCCTACAATGAGCAGTTCTTC. Residues: CASSQDWSSGGLSSYNEQFF.